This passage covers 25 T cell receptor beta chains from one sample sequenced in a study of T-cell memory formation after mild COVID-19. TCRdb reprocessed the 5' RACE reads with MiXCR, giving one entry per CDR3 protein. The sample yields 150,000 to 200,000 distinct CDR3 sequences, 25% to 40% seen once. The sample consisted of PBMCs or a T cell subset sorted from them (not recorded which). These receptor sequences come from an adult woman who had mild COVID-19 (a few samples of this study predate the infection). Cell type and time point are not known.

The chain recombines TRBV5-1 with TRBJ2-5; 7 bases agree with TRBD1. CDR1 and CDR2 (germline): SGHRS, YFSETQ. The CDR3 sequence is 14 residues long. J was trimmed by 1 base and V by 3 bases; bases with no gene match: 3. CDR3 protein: CASSSGDSQETQYF. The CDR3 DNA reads TGCGCCAGCAGCTCCGGGGACAGCCAAGAGACCCAGTACTTC.

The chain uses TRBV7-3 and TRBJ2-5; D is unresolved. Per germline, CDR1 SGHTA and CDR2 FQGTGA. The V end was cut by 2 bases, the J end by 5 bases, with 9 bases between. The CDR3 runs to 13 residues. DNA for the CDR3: TGTGCCAGCAGCTTATGGGGTGGGGAGACCCAGTACTTC. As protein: CASSLWGGETQYF.

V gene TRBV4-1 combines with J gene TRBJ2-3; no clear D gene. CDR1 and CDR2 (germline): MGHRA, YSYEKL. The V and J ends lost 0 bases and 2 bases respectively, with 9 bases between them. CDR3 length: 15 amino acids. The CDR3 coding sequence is TGCGCCAGCAGCCAAGATAGGGCCCCCACAGATACGCAGTATTTT. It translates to CASSQDRAPTDTQYF.

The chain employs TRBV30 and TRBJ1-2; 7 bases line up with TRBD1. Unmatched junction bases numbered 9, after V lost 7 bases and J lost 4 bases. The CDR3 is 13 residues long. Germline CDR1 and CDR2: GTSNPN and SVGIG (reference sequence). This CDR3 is CAYKRRDSYGYTF. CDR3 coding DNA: TGTGCCTACAAACGCCGGGACAGCTATGGCTACACCTTC.

This chain's CDR3 is CASSPEAANYGYTF. CDR3 DNA: TGTGCCAGCTCACCAGAGGCAGCTAACTATGGCTACACCTTC. This chain uses TRBV18 with TRBJ1-2; D is unclear. V lost 2 bases, J lost 0 bases, and 7 bases lay in between. The CDR3 runs to 14 residues. Germline V gene lookup returns CDR1 KGHSH and CDR2 LQKENI.

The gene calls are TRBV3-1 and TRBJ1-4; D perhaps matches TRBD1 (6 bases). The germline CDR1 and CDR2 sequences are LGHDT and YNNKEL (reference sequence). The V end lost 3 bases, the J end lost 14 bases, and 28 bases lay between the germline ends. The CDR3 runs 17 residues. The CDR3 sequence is CASSHGGLRQYENYLFF. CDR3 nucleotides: TGTGCCAGCAGCCATGGGGGGCTCAGGCAGTATGAGAATTATCTGTTTTTT.

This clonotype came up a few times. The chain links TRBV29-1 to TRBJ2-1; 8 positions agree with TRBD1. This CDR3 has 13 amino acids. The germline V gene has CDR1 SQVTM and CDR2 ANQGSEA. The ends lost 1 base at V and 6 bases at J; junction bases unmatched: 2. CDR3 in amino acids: CSVEVTGGNEQFF. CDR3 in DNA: TGCAGCGTTGAAGTTACAGGGGGCAATGAGCAGTTCTTC.

The CDR3 spells CASSQPLDYNEQFF. CDR3 DNA sequence: TGTGCCAGCAGCCAGCCTCTGGACTACAATGAGCAGTTCTTC. The rearrangement uses TRBV4-2 and TRBJ2-1; D unclear. Germline values: CDR1 LGHNA, CDR2 YNFKEQ. Trimming took 3 bases from V and 3 from J, leaving 9 bases between them. CDR3 length: 14 amino acids.

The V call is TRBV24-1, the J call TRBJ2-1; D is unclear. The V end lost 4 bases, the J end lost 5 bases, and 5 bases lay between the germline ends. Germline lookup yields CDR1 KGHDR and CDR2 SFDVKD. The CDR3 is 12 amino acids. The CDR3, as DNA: TGTGCCACCAGTGACCCAAACAATGAGCAGTTCTTC. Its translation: CATSDPNNEQFF.

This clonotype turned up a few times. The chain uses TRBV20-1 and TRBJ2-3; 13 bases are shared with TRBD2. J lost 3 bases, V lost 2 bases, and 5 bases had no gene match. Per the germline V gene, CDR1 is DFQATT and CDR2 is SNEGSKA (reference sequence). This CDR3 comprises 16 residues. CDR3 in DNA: TGCAGTGCTAGAACTAGACTAGCGGGAGGTACAGATACGCAGTATTTT. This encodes CSARTRLAGGTDTQYF.

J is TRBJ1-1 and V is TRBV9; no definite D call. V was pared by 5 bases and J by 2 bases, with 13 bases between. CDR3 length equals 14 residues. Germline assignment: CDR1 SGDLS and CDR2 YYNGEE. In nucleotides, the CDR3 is TGTGCCAGCAGGGCCTTAGAAGAAAACACTGAAGCTTTCTTT. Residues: CASRALEENTEAFF.

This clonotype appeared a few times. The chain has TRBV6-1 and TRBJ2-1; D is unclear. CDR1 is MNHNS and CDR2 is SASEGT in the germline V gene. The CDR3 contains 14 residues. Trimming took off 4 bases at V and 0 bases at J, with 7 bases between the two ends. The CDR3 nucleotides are TGTGCCAGCAGTGGACTGAGCTCCTACAATGAGCAGTTCTTC. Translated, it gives CASSGLSSYNEQFF.

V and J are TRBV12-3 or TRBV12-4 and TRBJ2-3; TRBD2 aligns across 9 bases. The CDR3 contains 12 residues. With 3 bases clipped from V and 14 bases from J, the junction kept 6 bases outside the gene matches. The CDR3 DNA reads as TGTGCCAGCAGTTTGCGGGGACTAGCTCGGTATTTT. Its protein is CASSLRGLARYF.

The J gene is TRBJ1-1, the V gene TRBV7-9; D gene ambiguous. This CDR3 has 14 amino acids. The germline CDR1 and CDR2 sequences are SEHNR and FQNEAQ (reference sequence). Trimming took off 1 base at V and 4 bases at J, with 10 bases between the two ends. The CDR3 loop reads CASSLDREPTEAFF. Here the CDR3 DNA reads TGTGCCAGCAGCTTAGATCGGGAACCCACTGAAGCTTTCTTT.

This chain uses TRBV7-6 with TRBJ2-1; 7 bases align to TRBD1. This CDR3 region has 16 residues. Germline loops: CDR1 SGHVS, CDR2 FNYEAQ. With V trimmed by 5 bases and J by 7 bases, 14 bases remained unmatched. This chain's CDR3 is CASSGLTGAGWNEQFF. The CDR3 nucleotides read TGTGCCAGCAGCGGACTTACAGGGGCAGGGTGGAATGAGCAGTTCTTC.

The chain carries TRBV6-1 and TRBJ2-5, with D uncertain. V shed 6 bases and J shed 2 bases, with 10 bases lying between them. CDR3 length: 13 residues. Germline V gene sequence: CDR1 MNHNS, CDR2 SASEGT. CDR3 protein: CASSPFAQETQYF. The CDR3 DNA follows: TGTGCCAGCAGCCCTTTTGCTCAAGAGACCCAGTACTTC.

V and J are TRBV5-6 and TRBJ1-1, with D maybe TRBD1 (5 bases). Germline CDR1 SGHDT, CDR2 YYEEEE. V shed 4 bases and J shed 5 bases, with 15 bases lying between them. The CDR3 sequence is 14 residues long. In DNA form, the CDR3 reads TGTGCCAGCAGCGGGGGTGGGCGAGTGACTGAAGCTTTCTTT. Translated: CASSGGGRVTEAFF.

DNA for the CDR3: TGCAGCGTTGAAGATCGGCCGGGGGCCACAGATACGCAGTATTTT. Protein sequence: CSVEDRPGATDTQYF. The chain joins TRBV29-1 to TRBJ2-3; the D gene could be TRBD1 or TRBD2 (6 bases each). This CDR3 is 15 amino acids long. The V end was cut by 0 bases, the J end by 2 bases, with 12 bases between. The V gene's germline CDR1 is SQVTM and CDR2 ANQGSEA.

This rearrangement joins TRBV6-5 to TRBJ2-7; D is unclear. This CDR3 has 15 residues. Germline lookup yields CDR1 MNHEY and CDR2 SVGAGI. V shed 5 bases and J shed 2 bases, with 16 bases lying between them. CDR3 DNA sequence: TGTGCCAGCAGTCGAGCTATCGTGGGAACCTACGAGCAGTACTTC. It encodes CASSRAIVGTYEQYF.

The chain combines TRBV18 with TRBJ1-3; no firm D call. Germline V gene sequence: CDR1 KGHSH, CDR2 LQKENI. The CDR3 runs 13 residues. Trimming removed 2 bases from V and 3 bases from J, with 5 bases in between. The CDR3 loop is CASSPGDGNTIYF. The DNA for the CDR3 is TGTGCCAGCTCACCAGGGGATGGAAACACCATATATTTT. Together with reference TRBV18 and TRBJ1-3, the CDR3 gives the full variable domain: NAGVMQNPRHLVRRRGQEARLRCSPMKGHSHVYWYRQLPEEGLKFMVYLQKENIIDESGMPKERFSAEFPKEGPSILRIQQVVRGDSAAYFCASSPGDGNTIYFGEGSWLTVV.

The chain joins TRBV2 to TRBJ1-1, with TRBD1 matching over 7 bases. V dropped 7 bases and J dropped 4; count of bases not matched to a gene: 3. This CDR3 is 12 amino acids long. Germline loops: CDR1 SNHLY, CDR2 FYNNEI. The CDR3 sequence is CASTGQATEAFF. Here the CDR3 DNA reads TGTGCCAGCACTGGACAGGCCACTGAAGCTTTCTTT.

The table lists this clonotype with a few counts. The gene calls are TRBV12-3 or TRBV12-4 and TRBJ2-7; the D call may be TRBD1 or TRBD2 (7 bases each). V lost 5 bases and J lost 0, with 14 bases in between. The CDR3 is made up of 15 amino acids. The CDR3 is CASSRQGGSSYEQYF. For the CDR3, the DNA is TGTGCCAGCAGTCGACAGGGAGGGAGCTCCTACGAGCAGTACTTC.

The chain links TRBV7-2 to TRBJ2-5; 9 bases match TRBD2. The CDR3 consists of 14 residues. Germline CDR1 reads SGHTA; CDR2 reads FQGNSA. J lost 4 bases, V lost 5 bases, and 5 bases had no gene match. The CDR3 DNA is TGTGCCAGCAGCCTACGACTAGCGGTAGAGACCCAGTACTTC. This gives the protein CASSLRLAVETQYF.

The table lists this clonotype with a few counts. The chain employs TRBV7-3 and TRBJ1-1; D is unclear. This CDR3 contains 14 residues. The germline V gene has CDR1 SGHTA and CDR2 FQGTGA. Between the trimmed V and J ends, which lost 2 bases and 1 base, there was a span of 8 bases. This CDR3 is CASSLYAQNTEAFF. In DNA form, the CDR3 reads TGTGCCAGCAGCTTATACGCCCAGAACACTGAAGCTTTCTTT.

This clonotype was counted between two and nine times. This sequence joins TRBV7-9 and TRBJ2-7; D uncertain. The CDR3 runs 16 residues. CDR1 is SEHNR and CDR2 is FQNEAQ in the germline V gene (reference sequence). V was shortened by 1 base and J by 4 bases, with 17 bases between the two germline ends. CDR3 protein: CASSLVGSQIRYEQYF. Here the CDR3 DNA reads TGTGCCAGCAGCTTAGTCGGGTCACAGATCCGGTACGAGCAGTACTTC.